The next 30 T cell receptor beta chains were all read from a single sample in a study of blood T cell repertoires in COVID-19. Profiling relied on immunoSEQ multiplex PCR, and the TCRdb table lists in-frame clones only, not all of them. The sample consists of about 100,000 clones, 88% of them appearing once. Sequenced material: peripheral blood. These receptors originate from a human donor in a cohort sampled during active COVID-19.

This chain joins TRBV10-3 and TRBJ2-1, with a tentative D call TRBD2 (6 bases). The V end was cut by 6 bases, the J end by 1 base, with 10 bases between. CDR1 and CDR2 (germline): ENHRY, SYGVKD. The CDR3 is 14 amino acids. The CDR3 DNA follows: TGTGCCATCAGGGCTAGCGTTTCCTACAATGAGCAGTTCTTC. Protein: CAIRASVSYNEQFF.

The genes are TRBV28 and TRBJ1-1; 8 bases are shared with TRBD1. This CDR3 is built from 14 residues. CDR1 is MDHEN, CDR2 SYDVKM, per germline. The J segment lost 0 bases and the V segment lost 8 bases, leaving 5 bases of the junction unmatched. The chain's CDR3 is CASAGGAMNTEAFF. In DNA, the CDR3 is TGTGCCAGCGCAGGGGGCGCAATGAACACTGAAGCTTTCTTT.

The V gene is TRBV5-6, the J gene TRBJ2-7, with D unclear. The germline gives CDR1 SGHDT, CDR2 YYEEEE. The CDR3 is 13 amino acids. V gave up 0 bases and J gave up 4 bases, with 8 bases separating them. The CDR3 protein is CASSLARGYEQYF. The CDR3 nucleotides read TGTGCCAGCAGCTTGGCAAGAGGTTACGAGCAGTACTTC.

This rearrangement joins TRBV7-2 to TRBJ1-1; D might be TRBD1 (5 bases). There are 14 residues in the CDR3. V was cut by 2 bases and J by 0 bases, with 7 bases left in between. Germline CDR1 is SGHTA and CDR2 is FQGNSA. CDR3 in amino acids: CASSLNRLNTEAFF. For the CDR3, the DNA is TGTGCCAGCAGCTTAAACAGGTTGAACACTGAAGCTTTCTTT.

This chain links TRBV15 with TRBJ2-5; the D gene is possibly TRBD2 (6 bases). Germline V gene sequence: CDR1 LNHNV, CDR2 YYDKDF (reference sequence). The CDR3 runs to 15 residues. V shed 5 bases and J shed 1 base, with 14 bases lying between them. CDR3 in DNA: TGTGCCACCAGCCGAGCAGGAGGGGCCCAAGAGACCCAGTACTTC. Its protein product is CATSRAGGAQETQYF.

The CDR3 protein is CASRLVPPPGQGAAVSNQPQHF. The CDR3 DNA sequence: TGTGCAAGTCGCTTAGTGCCCCCCCCGGGACAGGGGGCAGCGGTTAGCAATCAGCCCCAGCATTTT. V and J are TRBV12-2 and TRBJ1-5; the table calls TRBD1, which could not be checked here. TRBV12-2 is a documented pseudogene. The CDR3 spans 22 residues.

V and J are TRBV20-1 and TRBJ1-1, with 7 bases matching TRBD1. This CDR3 spans 13 amino acids. V dropped 3 bases and J dropped 4; count of bases not matched to a gene: 5. Germline V lookup: CDR1 DFQATT, CDR2 SNEGSKA (reference sequence). The CDR3 spells CSASIQGGTEAFF. The CDR3 DNA sequence: TGCAGTGCTAGTATCCAGGGGGGCACTGAAGCTTTCTTT.

The rearrangement uses TRBV21-1 and TRBJ2-7; the listed D gene, TRBD1, was not tested against the DNA. TRBV21-1 is a documented pseudogene. The CDR3 consists of 15 residues. CDR3 in amino acids: CARRKGQVPDYEQYF. In DNA form, the CDR3 reads TGTGCCAGACGCAAAGGACAGGTACCAGACTACGAGCAGTACTTC.

The V gene is TRBV13, the J gene TRBJ1-2; D uncertain. CDR3 size: 15 residues. Germline CDR1 and CDR2: PRHDT and FYEKMQ (reference sequence). V was cut by 1 base and J by 0 bases, with 9 bases left in between. DNA of the CDR3: TGTGCCAGCAGCTTAGAGTCAGTAACTAACTATGGCTACACCTTC. As protein: CASSLESVTNYGYTF.

This rearrangement joins TRBV3-1 (or the pseudogene TRBV3-2) to TRBJ2-7; D is possibly TRBD1 (5 bases). Germline lookup yields CDR1 LGHDT and CDR2 YNNKEL (reference sequence). The V gene lost 0 bases and the J gene lost 3 bases, with 15 bases spanning the gap. The CDR3 runs 16 residues. The CDR3 sequence: CASSQDYRSPSYEQYF. DNA for the CDR3: TGTGCCAGCAGCCAAGACTACAGGTCCCCTAGCTACGAGCAGTACTTC.

This clone was detected only once. The rearrangement links TRBV2 to TRBJ1-2; 8 positions match TRBD1. Germline V CDR1 and CDR2: SNHLY, FYNNEI. The CDR3 has 16 residues. Trimming cost V 4 bases and J 5 bases; bases outside gene matches: 12. As DNA, the CDR3 is TGTGCCAGCAGTGCGTACAGGGGGGCCCCTCGTTATGGCTACACCTTC. It encodes CASSAYRGAPRYGYTF.

V usage is TRBV6-2 or TRBV6-3 and J usage is TRBJ2-6, with TRBD1 identical over 9 bases. This CDR3 is built from 14 residues. CDR1 and CDR2 (germline): MNHEY, SVGEGT. V shed 5 bases, J shed 4 bases, and the junction held 0 bases outside the gene matches. CDR3 nucleotides: TGTGCCAGCAGTGGGACAGGGGGGGCCAACGTCCTGACTTTC. Protein product: CASSGTGGANVLTF.

This clone was observed a single time. The chain combines TRBV7-8 with TRBJ1-2, with D possibly being TRBD1 (5 bases). CDR1 and CDR2 from the germline V gene are SGHVS and FQNEAQ. With 3 bases removed from V and 8 bases from J, the gap between germline ends came to 19 bases. The CDR3 is 15 residues long. CDR3 sequence reads: CASSLLRGSVMGYTF. The CDR3 DNA follows: TGTGCCAGCAGCTTGTTAAGGGGATCTGTTATGGGCTACACCTTC.

As DNA, the CDR3 is TGTGCCAGCACCCAAAGCACTAGCGGGAGGCGAGAGCAGTACTTC. Its protein product is CASTQSTSGRREQYF. The V and J genes are TRBV6-5 and TRBJ2-7; 12 nucleotides match TRBD2. Trimming took 7 bases from V and 7 from J; bases not matched to a gene: 11. The CDR3 consists of 15 residues. Per the germline V gene, CDR1 is MNHEY and CDR2 is SVGAGI.

V and J are TRBV29-1 and TRBJ1-4; tentatively, D is TRBD1 (5 bases). The CDR3 runs to 14 residues. The V end lost 3 bases, the J end lost 5 bases, and 13 bases lay between the germline ends. CDR1 SQVTM and CDR2 ANQGSEA come from the germline V gene. The DNA of the CDR3 is TGCAGCGTTGAGGTCGTAGGGGCGAATGAAAAACTGTTTTTT. Residues: CSVEVVGANEKLFF.

The chain has TRBV5-1 and TRBJ1-6, with D possibly being TRBD1 (6 bases). Per germline, CDR1 SGHRS and CDR2 YFSETQ. The ends were cut back, 4 bases at V and 10 bases at J, with 18 bases in the middle. This CDR3 region has 15 residues. CDR3 coding DNA: TGCGCCAGCAGCCCGGGGGGGGCCAATGGCTCACCCCTCCACTTT. Translation gives CASSPGGANGSPLHF.

This sequence joins TRBV5-1 and TRBJ1-1, with 11 bases lining up with TRBD1. Germline CDR1 is SGHRS and CDR2 is YFSETQ. There are 15 residues in the CDR3. V gave up 3 bases and J gave up 4 bases; unmatched junction bases: 5. The CDR3 protein is CASSWSGTGGTEAFF. As DNA, the CDR3 is TGCGCCAGCAGCTGGTCCGGGACAGGGGGCACTGAAGCTTTCTTT.

The chain has TRBV2 and TRBJ1-6; 8 nucleotides agree with TRBD1. The CDR3 spans 15 residues. The germline gives CDR1 SNHLY, CDR2 FYNNEI. V was pared by 4 bases and J by 7 bases, with 6 bases of the junction left unmatched. CDR3 protein: CASSAGGVGNSPLHF. The CDR3 nucleotides are TGTGCCAGCAGTGCAGGGGGCGTGGGGAATTCACCCCTCCACTTT.

This clone was seen only once. The rearrangement uses TRBV19 and TRBJ1-1; a possible D gene is TRBD1 (6 bases). The CDR3 loop spans 13 amino acids. Trimming took off 6 bases at V and 8 bases at J, with 16 bases between the two ends. Germline CDR1 LNHDA, CDR2 SQIVND (reference sequence). The CDR3 here is CASSLLGQFEAFF. DNA of the CDR3: TGTGCCAGTAGCCTCCTCGGACAGTTCGAAGCTTTCTTT.

The chain recombines TRBV27 with TRBJ2-1; 11 nucleotides align to TRBD2. The CDR3 covers 16 residues. The germline gives CDR1 MNHEY, CDR2 SMNVEV (reference sequence). V shed 6 bases, J shed 4 bases, and the junction held 8 bases outside the gene matches. For the CDR3, the DNA is TGTGCCAGCAGGGACACCGGGACTAGCGGATACAATGAGCAGTTCTTC. It is translated as CASRDTGTSGYNEQFF.

The rearrangement uses TRBV7-2 and TRBJ2-5; TRBD2 matches at 8 bases. Per the germline V gene, CDR1 is SGHTA and CDR2 is FQGNSA. V was pared by 5 bases and J by 5 bases, with 4 bases of the junction left unmatched. CDR3 length equals 13 residues. The CDR3 region is CASSRGLAETQYF. CDR3 coding DNA: TGTGCCAGCAGCCGAGGACTAGCTGAGACCCAGTACTTC.

V is TRBV6-6 and J is TRBJ1-4, with 11 bases lining up with TRBD1. Germline CDR1 is MNHNY and CDR2 is SVGAGI (reference sequence). This CDR3 has 14 amino acids. The trim removed 6 bases at V and 10 bases at J, leaving 7 bases unmatched. CDR3: CASRVGQGVRKLFF. CDR3 in DNA: TGTGCCAGCAGGGTGGGACAGGGGGTTAGAAAACTGTTTTTT.

This clone has just one count. This chain links TRBV7-2 with TRBJ2-7, with D possibly TRBD2 on 5 matching bases. Trimming stripped 1 base from V and 1 base from J, with 14 bases between. The CDR3 loop spans 16 amino acids. CDR1 and CDR2 from the germline V gene are SGHTA and FQGNSA. CDR3 DNA: TGTGCCAGCAGCTTAGACCTCACTACGGGGTCCTACGAGCAGTACTTC. Translation gives CASSLDLTTGSYEQYF.

This clone has more than one count but fewer than ten. The chain recombines TRBV5-4 with TRBJ2-7, with 11 bases matching TRBD1. With V trimmed by 4 bases and J by 1 base, 4 bases remained unmatched. Germline CDR1 reads SGHNT; CDR2 reads YYREEE (reference sequence). This CDR3 spans 15 amino acids. The DNA for the CDR3 is TGTGCCAGCAGCGGGGGACAGGGGGTTTCCTACGAGCAGTACTTC. The encoded protein is CASSGGQGVSYEQYF.

The gene calls are TRBV3-1 (or the pseudogene TRBV3-2) and TRBJ1-4; D gene unclear. Trimming took off 3 bases at V and 8 bases at J, with 19 bases between the two ends. The CDR3 is 16 residues long. Germline lookup yields CDR1 LGHDT and CDR2 YNNKEL (reference sequence). As DNA, the CDR3 is TGTGCCAGCAGCCAGGGTATGCGGGCGGCGAGGGAAAAACTGTTTTTT. It is translated as CASSQGMRAAREKLFF.

The chain is built from TRBV20-1 and TRBJ2-1, with 9 bases that match TRBD2. V trimming: 3 bases; J trimming: 0 bases; junction bases outside the gene matches: 3. From germline, CDR1 is DFQATT and CDR2 SNEGSKA (reference sequence). The CDR3 runs 15 residues. The CDR3 protein is CSASSGSTSYNEQFF. The CDR3 region has the DNA TGCAGTGCTAGTAGCGGGAGTACCTCCTACAATGAGCAGTTCTTC.

The rearrangement links TRBV5-1 to TRBJ2-5, with 9 bases that match TRBD2. With 4 bases clipped from V and 3 bases from J, the junction kept 4 bases outside the gene matches. From germline, CDR1 is SGHRS and CDR2 YFSETQ. This CDR3 comprises 14 residues. CDR3 sequence: CASSAGGGKETQYF. The CDR3 region has the DNA TGCGCCAGCAGCGCGGGGGGGGGCAAAGAGACCCAGTACTTC.

The rearrangement links TRBV6-5 to TRBJ2-7; D remains ambiguous. V was pared by 5 bases and J by 4 bases, with 9 bases between. The germline V gene has CDR1 MNHEY and CDR2 SVGAGI. This CDR3 region has 12 residues. In DNA, the CDR3 is TGTGCCAGCAGTAAAAATACATACGAGCAGTACTTC. Its translation: CASSKNTYEQYF.

This chain links TRBV18 with TRBJ2-1; D is unclear. Germline lookup yields CDR1 KGHSH and CDR2 LQKENI. The V end lost 0 bases, the J end lost 1 base, and 7 bases lay between the germline ends. This CDR3 contains 15 residues. The CDR3 reads CASSPPQASYNEQFF. The CDR3 nucleotides are TGTGCCAGCTCACCACCGCAGGCTTCCTACAATGAGCAGTTCTTC.

This chain joins TRBV28 and TRBJ2-3; 10 positions match TRBD2. The length of the CDR3 is 17 residues. Germline V lookup: CDR1 MDHEN, CDR2 SYDVKM. Trimming removed 2 bases from V and 1 base from J; junction bases left unmatched: 6. The CDR3 DNA is TGTGCCAGCAGTTTAGGGACTAGCGCTTTTCGCACAGATACGCAGTATTTT. Its protein is CASSLGTSAFRTDTQYF.